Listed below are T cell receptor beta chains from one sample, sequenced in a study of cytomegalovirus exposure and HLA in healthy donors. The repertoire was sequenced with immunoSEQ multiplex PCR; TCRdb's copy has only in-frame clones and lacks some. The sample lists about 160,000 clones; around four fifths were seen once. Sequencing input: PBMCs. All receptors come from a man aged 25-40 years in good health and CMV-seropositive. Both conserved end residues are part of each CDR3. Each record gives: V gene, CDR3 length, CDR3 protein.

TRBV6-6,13,CASSETRQVGYTF
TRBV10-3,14,CAISPSGGDYEQFF
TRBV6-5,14,CAAPAAGPSTEAFF
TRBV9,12,CASSVKANEQFF
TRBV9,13,CASATGGYNEQFF
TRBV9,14,CASSERQGAYEQYF
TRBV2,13,CASMAGGRGEQFF
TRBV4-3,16,CASSQERTGATDTQYF
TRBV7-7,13,CASSLDSNTEAFF
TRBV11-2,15,CASSSDTVQHEKLFF
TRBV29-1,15,CSVEGGELLTDTQYF
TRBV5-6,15,CASSLRQGNGQPQHF
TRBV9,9,CASSVPLTF
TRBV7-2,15,CASSIRLASQETQYF
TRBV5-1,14,CASSLGQGDDGYTF
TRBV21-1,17,CASSPGRGQDSNQPQHF
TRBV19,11,CASSLHQPQHF
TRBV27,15,CASSLGTGGPTEAFF
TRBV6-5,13,CASSYAAGYGYTF
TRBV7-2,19,CASSLIGGGSSLVSYEQYF
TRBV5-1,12,CASRTSRDEQYF
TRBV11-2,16,CASSLVLRWGRETQYF
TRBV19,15,CASSRDTYSNQPQHF
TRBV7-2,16,CASSLTWTSGGETQYF
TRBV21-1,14,CASSDGQGPYEQYF
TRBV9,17,CASRPDRGTMMNTEAFF
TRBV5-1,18,CASSGLAGGGINTGELFF
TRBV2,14,CASSVGSLTDTQYF
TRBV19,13,CASRQGVWTEAFF
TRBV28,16,CASSRDTRGPNTEAFF
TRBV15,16,CATSPLGTGRSYEQYF
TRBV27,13,CASVRTGTSEQFF
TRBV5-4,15,CASSLATEIINEQFF
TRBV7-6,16,CASSPGQGGLNYGYTF
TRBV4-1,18,CASSHPWGETGRAGELFF
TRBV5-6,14,CASSFLQGGTEAFF
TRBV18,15,CASSPISSGDNEQFF
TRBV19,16,CASQSGGDLVTGELFF
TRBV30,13,CAWRWGQAYEQYF
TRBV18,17,CASSAIARTGGNQPQHF
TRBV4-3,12,CASSLGGGGYTF
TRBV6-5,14,CASSAGTGAYEQYF
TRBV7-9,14,CASSLETGNTEAFF
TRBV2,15,CASRILSGAYNEQFF
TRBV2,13,CASSEWHDNEQFF
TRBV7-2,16,CASSLDNNRVRETQYF
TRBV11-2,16,CASSLQPGATNEKLFF
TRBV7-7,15,CASSPGTGVADTQYF
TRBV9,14,CASSVDGGAGEQYF
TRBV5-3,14,CARSFQGCTGELFF
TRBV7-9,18,CASSSSTGKWSPLYEQYF
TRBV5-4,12,CASSFPRDEQYF
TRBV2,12,CASRQGNSPLHF
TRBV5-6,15,CASSATGPYNSPLHF
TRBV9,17,CASSTEARLADQETQYF